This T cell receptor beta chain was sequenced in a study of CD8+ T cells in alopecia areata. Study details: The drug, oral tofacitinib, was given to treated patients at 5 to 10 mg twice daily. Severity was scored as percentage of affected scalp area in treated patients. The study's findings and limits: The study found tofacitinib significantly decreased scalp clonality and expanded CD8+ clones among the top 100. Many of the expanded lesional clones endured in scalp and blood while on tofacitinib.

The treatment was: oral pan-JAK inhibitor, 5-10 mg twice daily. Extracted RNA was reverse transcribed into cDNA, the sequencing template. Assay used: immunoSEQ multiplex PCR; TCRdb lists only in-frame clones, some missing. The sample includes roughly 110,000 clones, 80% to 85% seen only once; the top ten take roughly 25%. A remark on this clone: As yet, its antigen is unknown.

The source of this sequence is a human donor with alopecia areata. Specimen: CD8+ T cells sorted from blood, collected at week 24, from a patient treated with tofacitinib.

CDR3 in DNA: TGTGCCAGCAGCCCCGGGACAGACGAGCAGTACTTC. Amino acids: CASSPGTDEQYF. V and J are TRBV7-9 and TRBJ2-7; TRBD1 agrees at 7 bases. V shed 5 bases and J 5 bases; nucleotides not matched to a gene: 3. The germline CDR1 and CDR2 sequences are SEHNR and FQNEAQ (reference sequence). CDR3 size: 12 residues.